These 22 T cell receptor beta chains share one sample of origin, sequenced in a study of spatial heterogeneity in lung cancer. Noted time point: blood at routine non-recurrence follow-up after resection. TCRdb re-called the 5' RACE reads with MiXCR, one entry per CDR3 protein. This sample has under 150,000 distinct CDR3 sequences, with 11% found just once. The sequencing here drew on PBMCs, taken at follow-up. The source is a female donor with early-stage non-small cell lung cancer.

V is TRBV30 and J is TRBJ1-2; D not certain. CDR3 length: 14 residues. Germline CDR1 and CDR2: GTSNPN and SVGIG (reference sequence). Trimming cost V 3 bases and J 0 bases, with 11 bases left between them. The CDR3 reads CAWRSTGTNYGYTF. The CDR3, as DNA: TGTGCCTGGAGGAGCACTGGGACTAACTATGGCTACACCTTC.

The rearrangement links TRBV11-2 to TRBJ2-1; D remains unclear. V was shortened by 5 bases and J by 2 bases, with 13 bases between the two germline ends. CDR3 length: 15 residues. CDR1 is SGHAT, CDR2 FQNNGV, per germline. CDR3 in DNA: TGTGCCAGCAGCCGTATAAAGGGAACCTACAATGAGCAGTTCTTC. This gives the protein CASSRIKGTYNEQFF.

This clonotype was seen a handful of times. The rearrangement uses TRBV12-3 or TRBV12-4 and TRBJ2-5; D uncertain. The CDR3 covers 12 residues. V was cut by 3 bases and J by 3 bases, with 5 bases left in between. The CDR3 reads CASSFVKETQYF. Written as DNA, the CDR3 is TGTGCCAGCAGTTTTGTTAAAGAGACCCAGTACTTC.

J is TRBJ1-2 and V is TRBV6-6, with D possibly matching TRBD1 (6 bases). The CDR3 spans 12 residues. V was clipped by 5 bases and J by 7 bases, with 11 bases between them. CDR1 and CDR2 from the germline V gene are MNHNY and SVGAGI (reference sequence). The CDR3 region is CASSPGDGGYTF. CDR3 DNA sequence: TGTGCCAGCAGTCCAGGGGATGGTGGCTACACCTTC.

V is TRBV28 and J is TRBJ2-7, with D perhaps being TRBD1 or TRBD2 (5 bases each). The germline V gene has CDR1 MDHEN and CDR2 SYDVKM. Deletions cut 7 bases from V and 3 bases from J, with 25 bases between. The CDR3 length is 17 residues. DNA of the CDR3: TGTGCCAGCAATCAACTCCTAGGGGAGAGGGCCTACTACGAGCAGTACTTC. Protein: CASNQLLGERAYYEQYF. Together with reference TRBV28 and TRBJ2-7, the CDR3 gives the full variable domain: DVKVTQSSRYLVKRTGEKVFLECVQDMDHENMFWYRQDPGLGLRLIYFSYDVKMKEKGDIPEGYSVSREKKERFSLILESASTNQTSMYLCASNQLLGERAYYEQYFGPGTRLTVT.

This clonotype was seen a few times. This chain uses TRBV9 with TRBJ2-7; perhaps TRBD1 as D (6 bases). The CDR3 runs to 17 residues. Trimming cost V 2 bases and J 0 bases, with 18 bases left between them. Germline CDR1 is SGDLS and CDR2 is YYNGEE. In DNA form, the CDR3 reads TGTGCCAGCAGCGTTGGACCCCTCAAAGGGGGCTCCTACGAGCAGTACTTC. Amino acids: CASSVGPLKGGSYEQYF.

The CDR3 loop is CASSHHVVSETQYF. The CDR3, as DNA: TGTGCCAGCAGCCATCATGTGGTATCCGAGACCCAGTACTTC. The chain recombines TRBV14 with TRBJ2-5, with D uncertain. Germline V gene sequence: CDR1 SGHDN, CDR2 FVKESK. The CDR3 extends over 14 amino acids. V lost 3 bases, J lost 5 bases, and 13 bases lay in between.

The sample holds a few counts of this clonotype. The V and J genes are TRBV28 and TRBJ2-1; TRBD1 agrees at 7 bases. CDR3 length: 14 residues. J gave up 1 base and V 7 bases, and 4 bases lay outside the gene matches. CDR1 and CDR2 from the germline V gene are MDHEN and SYDVKM. The CDR3 DNA reads as TGTGCCAGCAAAGACAGGGTTTCCTACAATGAGCAGTTCTTC. Translation gives CASKDRVSYNEQFF.

V and J are TRBV19 and TRBJ2-1; D is possibly TRBD1 or TRBD2 (7 bases each). V lost 6 bases to trimming and J lost 6 bases, with 9 bases between them. From germline, CDR1 is LNHDA and CDR2 SQIVND (reference sequence). CDR3 length equals 12 residues. The CDR3 region has the DNA TGTGCCAGTAGCAGGGGGGGCAATGAGCAGTTCTTC. Its translation is CASSRGGNEQFF.

The rearrangement joins TRBV3-1 to TRBJ2-7, with 9 bases matching TRBD2. V was pared by 1 base and J by 4 bases, with 2 bases of the junction left unmatched. The length of the CDR3 is 14 residues. Germline lookup yields CDR1 LGHDT and CDR2 YNNKEL (reference sequence). The DNA of the CDR3 is TGTGCCAGCAGCCAAGTAGGACTAGCGTACGAGCAGTACTTC. Translated: CASSQVGLAYEQYF.

The chain couples TRBV29-1 to TRBJ1-3, with 11 bases fitting TRBD1. J was trimmed by 3 bases and V by 6 bases; bases with no gene match: 7. Germline V lookup: CDR1 SQVTM, CDR2 ANQGSEA. The CDR3 has 15 amino acids. The CDR3 sequence is CSVGGTGGFGNTIYF. The CDR3 region has the DNA TGCAGCGTCGGAGGGACAGGGGGATTTGGAAACACCATATATTTT.

This clonotype was counted between two and nine times. This chain connects TRBV19 to TRBJ1-4, with D uncertain. The CDR3 loop spans 14 amino acids. Germline lookup yields CDR1 LNHDA and CDR2 SQIVND (reference sequence). The V end was cut by 7 bases, the J end by 3 bases, with 12 bases between. In nucleotides, the CDR3 is TGTGCCAGTACCCGGGGAGGGTCTAATGAAAAACTGTTTTTT. Its translation is CASTRGGSNEKLFF.

This clonotype turned up a few times. V is TRBV11-1 and J is TRBJ2-2; 9 bases are shared with TRBD2. The germline V gene has CDR1 SGHAT and CDR2 FQDESV (reference sequence). The CDR3 has 15 amino acids. J was trimmed by 5 bases and V by 3 bases; bases with no gene match: 4. CDR3 coding DNA: TGTGCCAGCAGCTTTGGGACTAGCTATACCGGGGAGCTGTTTTTT. Its translation: CASSFGTSYTGELFF.

In this sample, this clonotype turned up a few times. The J gene is TRBJ1-1, the V gene TRBV6-2 or TRBV6-3, with TRBD1 as a possible D gene (6 bases). V lost 4 bases, J lost 5 bases, and 17 bases lay in between. Germline CDR1 and CDR2: MNHEY and SVGEGT. The CDR3 spans 15 residues. Here the CDR3 reads CASSSPSGVWTEAFF. The DNA for the CDR3 is TGTGCCAGCAGTTCGCCCTCAGGGGTATGGACTGAAGCTTTCTTT.

V is TRBV18 and J is TRBJ2-1; D assignment may be TRBD1 or TRBD2 (6 bases each). Germline V lookup: CDR1 KGHSH, CDR2 LQKENI. The CDR3 length is 15 residues. Trimming cost V 2 bases and J 10 bases, with 18 bases left between them. The DNA of the CDR3 is TGTGCCAGCTCACCATCCGAGGGAGGAGGGACAGAGCAGTTCTTC. It codes for CASSPSEGGGTEQFF.

This clonotype has just a few counts. This chain uses TRBV30 with TRBJ1-1; TRBD1 is a possible D gene (6 bases). Germline CDR1 is GTSNPN and CDR2 is SVGIG (reference sequence). The V and J ends lost 2 bases and 3 bases respectively, with 7 bases between them. The CDR3 contains 12 residues. CDR3 sequence: CAWSTGYTEAFF. The CDR3 nucleotides are TGTGCCTGGAGTACAGGGTACACTGAAGCTTTCTTT.

This clonotype appeared a few times. The rearrangement joins TRBV7-9 to TRBJ2-2; 7 nucleotides match TRBD2. Germline V gene data show CDR1 as SEHNR and CDR2 as FQNEAQ (reference sequence). The J segment lost 0 bases and the V segment lost 8 bases, leaving 3 bases of the junction unmatched. The CDR3 runs 14 residues. CDR3 sequence reads: CASWGLSNTGELFF. Here the CDR3 DNA reads TGTGCCAGCTGGGGACTATCGAACACCGGGGAGCTGTTTTTT.

The genes are TRBV25-1 and TRBJ2-5, with 9 positions matching TRBD1. Trimming at V came to 2 bases and at J to 14 bases, leaving 9 bases not matched to a gene. This CDR3 is built from 13 residues. Germline-derived CDR1 and CDR2 are MGHDK and SYGVNS. As DNA, the CDR3 is TGTGCCAGCAGTGAAGGACAGGGGTTCGCGGGATACTTC. This codes for CASSEGQGFAGYF. Combining the CDR3 with reference TRBV25-1 and TRBJ2-5 gives the whole variable domain EADIYQTPRYLVIGTGKKITLECSQTMGHDKMYWYQQDPGMELHLIHYSYGVNSTEKGDLSSESTVSRIRTEHFPLTLESARPSHTSQYLCASSEGQGFAGYFGPGTRLLVL.

This clonotype was observed many times. The rearrangement links TRBV5-1 to TRBJ2-1; D remains unclear. The germline V gene encodes CDR1 SGHRS and CDR2 YFSETQ. The CDR3 has 13 amino acids. V was clipped by 0 bases and J by 10 bases, with 11 bases between them. CDR3: CASSLADFQEQFF. CDR3 nucleotides: TGCGCCAGCAGCTTGGCGGATTTCCAGGAGCAGTTCTTC.

This clonotype turned up a few times. The chain uses TRBV7-9 and TRBJ1-4; D not certain. With 1 base removed from V and 5 bases from J, the gap between germline ends came to 8 bases. CDR1 and CDR2 (germline): SEHNR, FQNEAQ (reference sequence). The CDR3 extends over 14 amino acids. The CDR3 sequence: CASSLVPGNEKLFF. The CDR3 DNA reads TGTGCCAGCAGCTTAGTCCCCGGGAATGAAAAACTGTTTTTT. Filled out from reference TRBV7-9 and TRBJ1-4, the complete variable domain reads DTGVSQNPRHKITKRGQNVTFRCDPISEHNRLYWYRQTLGQGPEFLTYFQNEAQLEKSRLLSDRFSAERPKGSFSTLEIQRTEQGDSAMYLCASSLVPGNEKLFFGSGTQLSVL.

This clonotype was counted at least ten times. The chain joins TRBV20-1 to TRBJ2-7; possible D gene TRBD2, 5 bases. This CDR3 is 13 amino acids long. Germline V gives CDR1 DFQATT, CDR2 SNEGSKA (reference sequence). Trimming took 4 bases from V and 0 from J, leaving 10 bases between them. The CDR3 spells CSAIPGISYEQYF. CDR3 DNA sequence: TGCAGTGCTATTCCGGGGATCTCCTACGAGCAGTACTTC.

This clonotype came up a few times. V gene TRBV7-2 combines with J gene TRBJ2-3; 7 nucleotides line up with TRBD2. V gave up 4 bases and J gave up 7 bases; unmatched junction bases: 14. The CDR3 totals 16 residues. Germline assignment: CDR1 SGHTA and CDR2 FQGNSA. CDR3 region: CASSYSAGESSYTQYF. The CDR3 DNA is TGTGCCAGCAGCTATAGCGCGGGAGAGTCTTCCTATACGCAGTATTTT.